The clone carrying this T cell receptor beta chain was counted only a few times. Its antigen is undetermined. This entry belongs to a study of beta chain features in type 1 diabetes. Expressed TCRB transcripts were sequenced, since all the RNA that had been isolated was reverse transcribed. Data came from immunoSEQ multiplex PCR; TCRdb stores just in-frame clones and leaves some out. Among about 260,000 clones listed, roughly a quarter were seen once. Findings and limits, study-wide: High-TCR-expressing cells could be over-represented by cDNA sequencing. For Type 1 diabetes patients, all four CD4+ subsets carried TCRB CDR3s that were moderately but significantly shorter.

Every participating donor gave one draw, a heparinised blood sample averaging approximately 120 mL. Each sorted fraction was over 95% pure. The clonotype originates from a woman in her thirties with type 1 diabetes. The material sequenced was naive CD4+ T cells from blood.

The CDR3 loop is CASTDGQGFSYEQYF. The CDR3 nucleotides read TGCGCCAGCACGGACGGACAGGGATTCTCCTACGAGCAGTACTTC. The gene calls are TRBV5-1 and TRBJ2-7, with TRBD1 matching 8 bases. The CDR3 has 15 residues. Losses at the gene ends were 6 bases for V and 0 bases for J; bases not matched to a gene: 8. Germline CDR1 is SGHRS and CDR2 is YFSETQ.